Following are 27 T cell receptor beta chains from one sample sequenced in a study of CD8+ T cells in alopecia areata. The pooled cutaneous lymph node cells were sorted using several markers (CD4, CD8alpha, NKG2D, NKG2ACE and others). RNA was extracted and reverse transcribed into cDNA as the sequencing template. Assay: immunoSEQ multiplex PCR; the TCRdb copy retains only in-frame clones and omits some. There are approximately 280,000 clones in the sample, none observed a single time. The sequenced sample consisted of CD4+ T cells sorted from a lymph node. The receptors originated from a C3H/HeJ mouse with alopecia areata. Mouse strain MHC haplotype: H2-k.

A word on this clone: Gene names denote mouse genes. The observed sequence ends 4 residues before the CDR3 terminus, with the missing tail filled in from the germline J gene. Other DNA sequences in the same sample also yield this CDR3. V is TRBV13-1 and J is TRBJ2-5; TRBD2 might be the D (6 bases). The germline V and J ends were trimmed by 0 bases and 2 bases, with 10 bases remaining between them. This CDR3 has 15 amino acids. Per the germline V gene, CDR1 is NSHNY and CDR2 is SYGAGN. The CDR3 loop is CASSDARDSQDTQYF. CDR3 DNA (partial): TGTGCCAGCAGTGATGCAAGGGACTCCCAAGAC.

As for this clone: All gene names here are mouse names. The read falls 4 residues short of the CDR3 end, and the missing part is taken from the germline J gene. The rearrangement uses TRBV1 and TRBJ2-3; D is ambiguous. The CDR3 covers 15 residues. Deletions cut 0 bases from V and 1 base from J, with 8 bases between. CDR1 is NSQYPW and CDR2 is LRSPGD in the germline V gene (reference sequence). Incomplete CDR3 DNA: TGCACCTGCAGTGCAGAGTGGGTTGGTGCAGAA. This gives the protein CTCSAEWVGAE. The entire CDR3 reads CTCSAEWVGAETLYF.

A remark on this clone: Each gene name is a mouse one. The read stops 4 residues short of the end of the CDR3; the missing end is completed from the germline J gene. The genes are TRBV19 and TRBJ2-2; 14 nucleotides agree with TRBD2. J gave up 3 bases and V 5 bases, and 6 bases lay outside the gene matches. This CDR3 has 17 amino acids. CDR1 and CDR2 (germline): FNHDT, SITEND (reference sequence). Here the CDR3 reads CASSPGLGGRDTGQLYF. CDR3 DNA (partial): TGTGCCAGCAGCCCGGGACTGGGGGGGCGCGACACCGGG.

This clone has at least ten counts. Genes and germline are mouse. The observed sequence ends 4 residues before the CDR3 terminus, with the missing tail filled in from the germline J gene. The chain joins TRBV14 to TRBJ2-2; 7 bases match TRBD1. Germline trimming cut 5 bases from V and 6 bases from J; bases unmatched to any gene: 1. The V gene's germline CDR1 is SGHDT and CDR2 FRDEAV. The CDR3 is 12 amino acids. The CDR3 sequence: CASSTGAGQLYF. The sequenced part of the CDR3 DNA is TGTGCCAGCAGCACAGGGGCCGGG.

This clone was counted a few times. The genes are named according to mouse. This same CDR3 is encoded by further DNA sequences in the sample. The CDR3 reads CASSIGTGDYAEQFF. The CDR3 DNA, read in part, is TGTGCCAGCAGTATCGGGACTGGGGACTATGCT. The gene calls are TRBV19 and TRBJ2-1, with TRBD2 matching over 10 bases. The sequence runs out 4 residues before the end of the CDR3; the remainder is reconstructed from the germline J gene. The V gene end was trimmed by 2 bases and the J gene end by 2 bases; junction bases not matched to a gene: 1. Looked up from germline, CDR1 is FNHDT and CDR2 is SITEND (reference sequence). CDR3 length: 15 amino acids.

This clone was counted a few times. Germline and genes: mouse. The read stops 4 residues short of the end of the CDR3; the missing end is completed from the germline J gene. This sequence joins TRBV5 and TRBJ2-7, with D unresolved. The CDR3 runs 14 residues. Trimming shortened V by 0 bases and J by 0 bases, and 6 bases separated the two germline ends. Germline lookup yields CDR1 LGHNA and CDR2 YNLKQL (reference sequence). The DNA read from the CDR3 is TGTGCCAGCAGCCAAGACAGCCTCTCCTAT. It is translated as CASSQDSLSY. The entire CDR3 is CASSQDSLSYEQYF.

This clone was picked up a small number of times. Gene names refer to mouse genes. This CDR3 is CASSHRTGGNNYAEQFF. The covered CDR3 bases are TGTGCCAGCAGCCACAGGACTGGGGGGAATAACTATGCT. V is TRBV3 and J is TRBJ2-1; the match to TRBD2 covers 11 bases. The read comes to an end 4 residues before the CDR3 does, leaving the germline J gene to fill in the end. The CDR3 loop spans 17 amino acids. The V gene's germline CDR1 is SNHLY and CDR2 FYNGKV (reference sequence). J gave up 0 bases and V 5 bases, and 6 bases lay outside the gene matches.

This clone was detected only a few times. The genes and germline here are from mouse. The read is 4 residues too short to cover the CDR3 end, so that end is filled in from the germline J gene. Other nucleotide sequences from this sample produce the same CDR3. The chain employs TRBV19 and TRBJ1-2; perhaps TRBD1 as D (6 bases). V lost 2 bases to trimming and J lost 2 bases, with 10 bases between them. The length of the CDR3 is 14 residues. CDR1 is FNHDT, CDR2 SITEND, per germline (reference sequence). Partial CDR3 DNA: TGTGCCAGCAGTATTGGGGGGCTGAACTCC. Its protein product is CASSIGGLNS. The complete CDR3 reads CASSIGGLNSDYTF.

This clone has ten or more counts. Mouse names are used for the genes. Read sequence stops 4 residues before the CDR3 end, and the germline J gene provides the missing end. This rearrangement joins TRBV19 to TRBJ2-2; 7 bases are shared with TRBD1. Germline assignment: CDR1 FNHDT and CDR2 SITEND (reference sequence). J lost 2 bases, V lost 9 bases, and 7 bases had no gene match. This CDR3 spans 14 amino acids. The CDR3 reads CATLLQGNTGQLYF. The DNA read from the CDR3 is TGTGCCACCCTCTTACAGGGGAACACCGGG. The whole variable domain, remainder taken from reference TRBV19 and TRBJ2-2, is GGIITQTPKFLIGQEGQKLTLKCQQNFNHDTMYWYRQDSGKGLRLIYYSITENDLQKGDLSEGYDASREKKSSFSLTVTSAQKNEMAVFLCATLLQGNTGQLYFGEGSKLTVL.

This clone came up a few times. Gene names refer to mouse genes. With the read ending 4 residues before the CDR3 end, the germline J gene is used to fill in that end. The V gene is TRBV3, the J gene TRBJ2-7, with D uncertain. Germline assignment: CDR1 SNHLY and CDR2 FYNGKV (reference sequence). CDR3 length: 10 residues. Here the CDR3 reads CASSPYEQYF. The CDR3 DNA, read in part, is TGTGCCAGCAGCCCTTAT.

This clone was detected a few times. Gene names denote mouse genes. The read terminates 4 residues ahead of where the CDR3 ends, so the germline J gene completes it. This chain joins TRBV19 and TRBJ2-2, with 10 positions matching TRBD1. This CDR3 has 15 residues. With V trimmed by 4 bases and J by 4 bases, 4 bases remained unmatched. Per germline, CDR1 FNHDT and CDR2 SITEND (reference sequence). Partial CDR3 DNA: TGTGCCAGCAGTCCTCGGGACAGGGGCACCGGG. It yields the protein CASSPRDRGTG. The whole CDR3 protein is CASSPRDRGTGQLYF.

With regard to this clone: Gene names refer to mouse genes. The read stops 3 residues short of the end of the CDR3; the missing end is completed from the germline J gene. V is TRBV31 and J is TRBJ1-6; possible D gene TRBD1, 5 bases. TRBJ1-6 is filed as an ORF, its function uncertain. The CDR3 extends over 14 amino acids. Germline-derived CDR1 and CDR2 are GKSSPN and SITVG. Trimming removed 3 bases from V and 0 bases from J, with 6 bases in between. Partial CDR3 DNA: TGTGCCTGGAGGACAGCTTCCTATAATTCGCCC. This sequence encodes CAWRTASYNSP. The entire CDR3 sequence reads CAWRTASYNSPLYF.

This clone was observed a handful of times. The genes and germline here are from mouse. Read sequence stops 4 residues before the CDR3 end, and the germline J gene provides the missing end. In the same sample, other DNA sequences code for this CDR3. The J gene is TRBJ2-1, the V gene TRBV19, with 10 nucleotides matching TRBD1. The junction had 1 base not matched to a gene; V was cut back by 5 bases and J by 2 bases. The germline gives CDR1 FNHDT, CDR2 SITEND (reference sequence). The CDR3 has 14 amino acids. CDR3 sequence reads: CASRDRGYYAEQFF. The CDR3 DNA, read in part, is TGTGCCAGCAGGGACAGGGGGTACTATGCT.

For this clone: Germline and genes: mouse. The covered CDR3 bases are TGTGCCAGATGGTACTGGAGCTATGAACAGTACGGA. It is translated as CARWYWSYEQYG. The full CDR3 protein is CARWYWSYEQYGEVFF. This chain connects TRBV12-1 to TRBJ1-1; the D is unclear. The read ends 4 residues early relative to the CDR3; the germline J gene fills the gap. This CDR3 is built from 16 residues. Germline V gene lookup returns CDR1 SGHSN and CDR2 HYEKVE.

On this clone itself: Gene names refer to mouse genes. The read ends 3 residues before the CDR3 terminus; that terminus is restored from the germline J gene. Other DNA sequences within the sample encode an identical CDR3. The rearrangement joins TRBV13-1 to TRBJ1-6; D unclear. TRBJ1-6 is an ORF; its function is uncertain. Germline CDR1 NSHNY, CDR2 SYGAGN. V was shortened by 3 bases and J by 7 bases, with 5 bases between the two germline ends. The CDR3 consists of 12 residues. CDR3 in amino acids: CASSGQNSPLYF. The DNA read from the CDR3 is TGTGCCAGCAGTGGCCAGAATTCGCCC.

This clone was observed at least ten times. These gene names are mouse names. Sequencing ends 4 residues short of the CDR3 end; the germline J gene provides the rest. The genes are TRBV29 and TRBJ1-2; the D gene is possibly TRBD1 (6 bases). This CDR3 is 12 amino acids long. Trimming removed 7 bases at V and 2 bases at J, with 8 bases between. Per germline, CDR1 MSHET and CDR2 SYDVDS. The part of the CDR3 DNA that was read is TGTGCTAGCACCACAGGGAACTCC. Translation gives CASTTGNS. The full CDR3 sequence reads CASTTGNSDYTF.

There are many counts of this clone. The germline and genes are mouse ones. The read ends 4 residues early relative to the CDR3; the germline J gene fills the gap. The chain combines TRBV3 with TRBJ2-1; 10 bases line up with TRBD2. The CDR3 is made up of 16 amino acids. Germline lookup yields CDR1 SNHLY and CDR2 FYNGKV (reference sequence). Trimming cost V 3 bases and J 6 bases; bases outside gene matches: 8. The CDR3 spells CASSFRLGGKSAEQFF. CDR3 DNA (partial): TGTGCCAGCAGCTTCCGACTGGGGGGAAAAAGTGCT.

In regard to this clone: Mouse names are used for the genes. The CDR3 end lies 4 residues beyond the end of the read and is filled in from the germline J gene. V is TRBV13-3 and J is TRBJ1-2, with D maybe TRBD1 (5 bases). Germline CDR1 reads NNHDY; CDR2 reads SYVADS. The CDR3 sequence is 15 residues long. Between the trimmed V and J ends, which lost 1 base and 1 base, there was a span of 11 bases. CDR3 region: CASSDRQGGNSDYTF. The sequenced part of the CDR3 DNA is TGTGCCAGCAGTGATCGCCAGGGAGGAAACTCC.

For this clone: Gene names and germline refer to mouse. Coverage ceases 4 residues before the CDR3 finishes, and the germline J gene fills in the end. The chain employs TRBV5 and TRBJ2-7; TRBD1 agrees at 7 bases. The CDR3 contains 15 residues. Germline V gene sequence: CDR1 LGHNA, CDR2 YNLKQL (reference sequence). The V segment lost 4 bases and the J segment 0 bases; nucleotides outside the gene matches: 6. CDR3 protein: CASSPRDSSSYEQYF. The CDR3 DNA, read in part, is TGTGCCAGCAGCCCCCGGGACAGTAGCTCCTAT.

About this clone: Genes here carry mouse names. The read halts 4 residues ahead of the CDR3 end, with the missing end drawn from the germline J gene. The J gene is TRBJ2-5, the V gene TRBV13-1, with 7 bases matching TRBD1. Germline CDR1 and CDR2: NSHNY and SYGAGN. This CDR3 is built from 15 residues. V was pared by 5 bases and J by 0 bases, with 6 bases of the junction left unmatched. CDR3 loop: CASSAGTVNQDTQYF. The covered CDR3 bases are TGTGCCAGCAGCGCGGGGACAGTTAACCAAGAC.

This clone was found a few times. Germline and genes here are mouse. The observed sequence ends 4 residues before the CDR3 terminus, with the missing tail filled in from the germline J gene. The chain recombines TRBV31 with TRBJ2-1; 7 bases align to TRBD2. V gave up 0 bases and J gave up 6 bases; unmatched junction bases: 2. Germline CDR1 and CDR2: GKSSPN and SITVG. The CDR3 loop spans 13 amino acids. CDR3 protein: CAWSLMGGAEQFF. CDR3 bases read: TGTGCCTGGAGTCTAATGGGGGGTGCT. The variable domain in full, completed from reference TRBV31 and TRBJ2-1, reads AQTIHQWPVAEIKAVGSPLSLGCTIKGKSSPNLYWYWQATGGTLQQLFYSITVGQVESVVQLNLSASRPKDDQFILSTEKLLLSHSGFYLCAWSLMGGAEQFFGPGTRLTVL.

A note on this clone: Gene names and germline match the mouse. Sequencing ends 4 residues short of the CDR3 end; the germline J gene provides the rest. The chain recombines TRBV1 with TRBJ2-7; 9 nucleotides line up with TRBD1. CDR1 NSQYPW and CDR2 LRSPGD come from the germline V gene (reference sequence). The CDR3 is made up of 15 amino acids. The CDR3 spells CTCSAPGQGKYEQYF. CDR3 bases read: TGCACCTGCAGTGCCCCCGGACAGGGGAAATAT.

This clone has a handful of counts. Gene labels here are mouse ones. Sequencing ends 4 residues short of the CDR3 end; the germline J gene provides the rest. This chain links TRBV19 with TRBJ2-7; D possibly corresponds to TRBD2 (6 bases). Germline V gives CDR1 FNHDT, CDR2 SITEND (reference sequence). This CDR3 has 13 amino acids. Trimming took off 4 bases at V and 0 bases at J, with 8 bases between the two ends. Partial CDR3 DNA: TGTGCCAGCAGTTCTGGGGACTCCTAT. Translation: CASSSGDSY. The whole CDR3 sequence is CASSSGDSYEQYF.

This clone was found a few times. All gene names here are mouse names. The read stops 4 residues short of the end of the CDR3; the missing end is completed from the germline J gene. The same CDR3 arises from other DNA sequences in this sample as well. The chain links TRBV5 to TRBJ2-5; 12 nucleotides agree with TRBD2. The CDR3 loop spans 16 amino acids. With V trimmed by 0 bases and J by 3 bases, 1 base remained unmatched. Germline V lookup: CDR1 LGHNA, CDR2 YNLKQL (reference sequence). CDR3 sequence: CASSQEGTGGQDTQYF. CDR3 bases read: TGTGCCAGCAGCCAAGAAGGGACTGGGGGGCAAGAC.

In regard to this clone: Germline and genes here are mouse. With the read ending 4 residues before the CDR3 end, the germline J gene is used to fill in that end. Other DNA sequences in the sample encode the same CDR3. V and J are TRBV13-3 and TRBJ2-3; 9 bases fit TRBD2. The V segment lost 5 bases and the J segment 1 base; nucleotides outside the gene matches: 2. CDR3 size: 14 residues. The germline CDR1 and CDR2 sequences are NNHDY and SYVADS. The CDR3 reads CASRRLGGAETLYF. CDR3 DNA (partial): TGTGCCAGCAGGAGACTGGGGGGTGCAGAA.

This clone was observed a handful of times. Gene names denote mouse genes. Sequencing ends 4 residues short of the CDR3 end; the germline J gene provides the rest. This chain uses TRBV5 with TRBJ2-2; TRBD2 matches 10 bases. J gave up 3 bases and V 3 bases, and 4 bases lay outside the gene matches. CDR3 length equals 16 residues. CDR1 and CDR2 (germline): LGHNA, YNLKQL (reference sequence). CDR3 DNA, as far as it was read: TGTGCCAGCAGCCATGCTGGGGGGGCGCACACCGGG. Residues: CASSHAGGAHTG. The entire CDR3 reads CASSHAGGAHTGQLYF.

This clone came up a few times. The germline and genes are mouse ones. Read sequence stops 4 residues before the CDR3 end, and the germline J gene provides the missing end. This chain links TRBV31 with TRBJ2-1; TRBD2 matches 8 bases. Per the germline V gene, CDR1 is GKSSPN and CDR2 is SITVG. The V and J ends lost 3 bases and 3 bases, in that order; junction bases with no gene match: 4. The CDR3 loop spans 14 amino acids. The sequenced CDR3 bases are TGTGCCTGGAGGAGGGACTGGATCTATGCT. Encoded protein: CAWRRDWIYA. The whole CDR3 reads CAWRRDWIYAEQFF.